This T cell receptor beta chain was captured in a study of identical twins. The germline V gene encodes CDR1 SQVTM and CDR2 ANQGSEA. The CDR3 runs 14 residues. Trimming pared 4 bases from V and 1 base from J, leaving 11 bases between. A universal primer site came from template switching; cDNA carried unique molecular identifiers. TCRdb fed the 5' RACE reads into MiXCR, producing one record per CDR3 protein. This repertoire shows roughly 490,000 distinct CDR3 sequences, roughly an eighth found once; its top ten account for approximately 0.98%. The sample holds many counts of this clonotype. The sample also formed part of further work on yellow fever vaccine responses in identical twins.

The receptor was isolated from a woman aged 18-29 years in good health. This chain links TRBV29-1 with TRBJ2-4, with no clear D. The sequenced sample was CD4+ T cells sorted from blood. CDR3 DNA sequence: TGCAGCGTTGCGGCGGCGGCGGCCAAAAACATTCAGTACTTC. Amino acids: CSVAAAAAKNIQYF.